The rows below give T cell receptor beta chains drawn from one sample of a study of cytomegalovirus exposure and HLA in healthy donors. Clones were read by immunoSEQ multiplex PCR, and TCRdb kept only the in-frame ones, dropping some. The table lists tens of thousands of clones, about three quarters of them singletons, with around 2.6% in the top ten. Sequencing was carried out using PBMCs. The receptor source for this set is a female donor in good health and CMV-seronegative. The CDR3 runs from the conserved cysteine through the conserved F or W. D genes are given only for firm matches. Size is omitted from some rows. Given values are once, few, many or a class for expanded clones.

j_gene | len | d_gene | v_gene | abundance | CDR3nt | CDR3aa
TRBJ2-7 | 16 | TRBD1 | TRBV18 | - | TGTGCCAGCTCACACCGACAGGGGGCTCGAATTGACGAGCAGTACTTC | CASSHRQGARIDEQYF
TRBJ2-7 | 14 | TRBD2 | TRBV11-3 | once | TGTGCCAGCAGCTTAGGAGCGGGGAACTACGAGCAGTACTTC | CASSLGAGNYEQYF
TRBJ2-2 | 17 | TRBD1 | TRBV28 | - | TGTGCCAGCAGTTCCCGGATCGGGACAGCGAACACCGGGGAGCTGTTTTTT | CASSSRIGTANTGELFF
TRBJ2-1 | 11 | - | TRBV20-1 | - | TGCAGTGCTTTAACCTACAATGAGCAGTTCTTC | CSALTYNEQFF
TRBJ1-1 | 16 | - | TRBV19 | - | TGTGCCAGTAGTATACCCGCGACTCTGGTGGGCACTGAAGCTTTCTTT | CASSIPATLVGTEAFF
TRBJ1-1 | 13 | - | TRBV6-5 | once | TGTGCCAGCAGCGTAACAGGGTACACTGAAGCTTTCTTT | CASSVTGYTEAFF
TRBJ1-1 | 15 | TRBD1 | TRBV19 | - | TGTGCCAGTAGTCCCAGGGGGGACATGAACACTGAAGCTTTCTTT | CASSPRGDMNTEAFF
TRBJ2-5 | 13 | TRBD1 | TRBV7-6 | - | TGTGCCAGCAGCCCGGACAGGGTGGAGACCCAGTACTTC | CASSPDRVETQYF
TRBJ2-7 | 15 | - | TRBV4-1 | - | TGCGCCAGCAGCCAAGAATTCGGCGGTCCCTACGAGCAGTACTTC | CASSQEFGGPYEQYF
TRBJ2-7 | 15 | TRBD1 | TRBV4-1 | - | TGCGCCAGCAGCCGCGAGGACAGGGGGAGGTACGAGCAGTACTTC | CASSREDRGRYEQYF
TRBJ2-7 | 17 | - | TRBV9 | - | TGTGCCAGCAGCCCCCCCGTGGGGCTAGCGAACTCCTACGAGCAGTACTTC | CASSPPVGLANSYEQYF
TRBJ2-1 | 24 | TRBD2 | TRBV30 | - | TGTGCCTGGAGTGTTTTGGCAGGGGAGGCTTATGGACTAGCGGGAAAAACCTCCTACAATGAGCAGTTCTTC | CAWSVLAGEAYGLAGKTSYNEQFF
TRBJ2-3 | 18 | TRBD2 | TRBV5-1 | - | TGCGCCAGCAGCTTGGAGACTAGCGGGGGGGCCGGCACAGATACGCAGTATTTT | CASSLETSGGAGTDTQYF
TRBJ1-2 | 16 | TRBD1 | TRBV9 | - | TGTGCCAGCACCGATGATTACAGGGGAGAGAACTATGGCTACACCTTC | CASTDDYRGENYGYTF
TRBJ1-5 | 15 | - | TRBV2 | once | TGTGCCAGCAGTGCCTCCGGGGGAGGAGATCAGCCCCAGCATTTT | CASSASGGGDQPQHF
TRBJ2-5 | 15 | - | TRBV11-2 | - | TGTGCCAGCAGCTTAGGGGCAGGGTCGGCGGAGACCCAGTACTTC | CASSLGAGSAETQYF
TRBJ2-1 | 15 | TRBD2 | TRBV27 | few | TGTGCCAGCAGTTTACTAGTAGCGGGATACAATGAGCAGTTCTTC | CASSLLVAGYNEQFF
TRBJ2-7 | 16 | TRBD1 | TRBV10-1 | - | TGCGCCAGCAGTGAGCCGGAGACCGACAGGGCCTACGAGCAGTACTTC | CASSEPETDRAYEQYF
TRBJ1-5 | 16 | TRBD1 | TRBV5-1 | few | TGCGCCAGCAGCCCGGACCCGGACAGGGGCAATCAGCCCCAGCATTTT | CASSPDPDRGNQPQHF
TRBJ1-1 | 11 | - | TRBV30 | - | TGTGCCTGGGAGGGGGGGCCTGAAGCTTTCTTT | CAWEGGPEAFF
TRBJ2-7 | 16 | TRBD2 | TRBV7-6 | - | TGTGCCAGCAGCCCGCCTCCTAGCGGGGCCTTTTACGAGCAGTACTTC | CASSPPPSGAFYEQYF
TRBJ2-7 | 16 | - | TRBV4-1 | - | TGCGCCAGCAGCCAAGATTTTCCGGGTGACTCCTACGAGCAGTACTTC | CASSQDFPGDSYEQYF
TRBJ2-7 | 14 | TRBD1 | TRBV27 | - | TGTGCCAGCAGTTCCCTGGACAGGGTTATCGAGCAGTACTTC | CASSSLDRVIEQYF
TRBJ2-7 | 14 | TRBD1 | TRBV28 | once | TGTGCCAGCAGCCCCCAGGGGGCGCGATACGAGCAGTACTTC | CASSPQGARYEQYF
TRBJ2-1 | 19 | TRBD2 | TRBV4-3 | - | TGCGCCAGCAGCCAGGCAGGACTAGCGGGAGGGGGCTCCTACAATGAGCAGTTCTTC | CASSQAGLAGGGSYNEQFF